This paragraph reports one T cell receptor (beta chain). Its antigen is currently unknown. Together with a sample-barcoded 5' primer, a J-beta primer mix was included in a second PCR lasting roughly 6 to 12 cycles. TCRdb analysed the 5' RACE reads with MiXCR anew, one entry per CDR3 protein. The repertoire includes 540,000 or so distinct CDR3 sequences, 40% to 55% of them detected once, and approximately 25% sits in the top ten. This specimen belongs to a study of blood T cells in healthy people across ages. The study, taken as a whole, reports: While age rose, TCR beta diversity per million T cells dropped in a roughly linear way.

Every sample had a minimum of 6.5 million PBMCs isolated. Germline V lookup: CDR1 MDHEN, CDR2 SYDVKM. The length of the CDR3 is 16 residues. The origin of this receptor is a man older than 75 in good health. The V gene is TRBV28, the J gene TRBJ2-4, with 7 bases fitting TRBD2. Matching the DNA end better, TRBJ2-7 makes the J call doubtful. Sequencing was done on a sample of blood. CDR3 sequence reads: CASSFGSSGHSYEQYF. In DNA, the CDR3 is TGTGCCAGCAGTTTCGGGTCTAGCGGCCACTCCTACGAGCAGTACTTC.